The rows below give T cell receptor beta chains drawn from one sample of a study of T cells after yellow fever vaccination. A single record per CDR3 protein comes from TCRdb applying MiXCR to the 5' RACE reads. The table lists about 630,000 distinct CDR3 sequences, roughly an eighth of them singletons. The starting material was PBMCs, obtained on the day of the yellow fever booster vaccination. These receptors all stem from a man younger than 45 who received the YFV17D yellow fever vaccine. The CDR3 runs from the conserved cysteine through the conserved F or W. D genes are given only for firm matches. Not all rows give a size; the values are once, few, many and, for expanded clones, a class.

V gene: TRBV7-2; D gene: NA; clone size: NA; CDR3 length: 14; J gene: TRBJ1-4; CDR3 DNA: TGTGCCAGCACCCGAGGGGTAACTAATGAAAAACTGTTTTTT; CDR3 protein: CASTRGVTNEKLFF
V gene: TRBV5-1; D gene: NA; clone size: NA; CDR3 length: 16; J gene: TRBJ2-2; CDR3 DNA: TGCGCCAGCAGCTTGGAGAGCCGGCCGAACACCGGGGAGCTGTTTTTT; CDR3 protein: CASSLESRPNTGELFF
V gene: TRBV7-2; D gene: TRBD2; clone size: few; CDR3 length: 14; J gene: TRBJ2-3; CDR3 DNA: TGTGCCAGCGGCAGCGGGAGTAGGTCAGATACGCAGTATTTT; CDR3 protein: CASGSGSRSDTQYF
V gene: TRBV13; D gene: TRBD1; clone size: many; CDR3 length: 17; J gene: TRBJ2-2; CDR3 DNA: TGTGCCAGCAGCGCTCCACAGGGGAGAAGGAACACCGGGGAGCTGTTTTTT; CDR3 protein: CASSAPQGRRNTGELFF
V gene: TRBV20-1; D gene: NA; clone size: few; CDR3 length: 15; J gene: TRBJ2-5; CDR3 DNA: TGCAGTGCCGGGGGGGAGGGGGCGCGTCAAGAGACCCAGTACTTC; CDR3 protein: CSAGGEGARQETQYF
V gene: TRBV20-1; D gene: TRBD1; clone size: NA; CDR3 length: 16; J gene: TRBJ1-4; CDR3 DNA: TGCAGTGCTAGAGACCACCTTCAGGGGGCTCGAGAAAAACTGTTTTTT; CDR3 protein: CSARDHLQGAREKLFF
V gene: TRBV7-3; D gene: TRBD2; clone size: NA; CDR3 length: 13; J gene: TRBJ2-1; CDR3 DNA: TGTGCCAGCAGCTTAACACTAGCGGGGGAGCAGTTCTTC; CDR3 protein: CASSLTLAGEQFF
V gene: TRBV7-6; D gene: NA; clone size: few; CDR3 length: 13; J gene: TRBJ2-5; CDR3 DNA: TGTGCCAGCAGCCGCCCCTCGGTGGAGACCCAGTACTTC; CDR3 protein: CASSRPSVETQYF
V gene: TRBV4-1; D gene: TRBD2; clone size: few; CDR3 length: 20; J gene: TRBJ2-1; CDR3 DNA: TGCGCCAGCAGCGCCCGGACAGGGAGGACTAGCGGGGGTGCCTACAATGAGCAGTTCTTC; CDR3 protein: CASSARTGRTSGGAYNEQFF
V gene: TRBV19; D gene: NA; clone size: few; CDR3 length: 16; J gene: TRBJ2-5; CDR3 DNA: TGTGCCAGTAGTAGAAGGGACCGTATTTTTCAAGAGACCCAGTACTTC; CDR3 protein: CASSRRDRIFQETQYF
V gene: TRBV10-3; D gene: NA; clone size: many; CDR3 length: 15; J gene: TRBJ1-1; CDR3 DNA: TGTGCCATCAGTGCTGCTGGGGGGACGGAAACTGAAGCTTTCTTT; CDR3 protein: CAISAAGGTETEAFF
V gene: TRBV24-1; D gene: NA; clone size: NA; CDR3 length: 14; J gene: TRBJ2-6; CDR3 DNA: TGTGCCACCAGTGGTTGGAATGGGGCCAACGTCCTGACTTTC; CDR3 protein: CATSGWNGANVLTF
V gene: TRBV7-2; D gene: NA; clone size: few; CDR3 length: 14; J gene: TRBJ2-7; CDR3 DNA: TGTGCCAGCAGCTTCTTTAGCGAGCGGGACGAGCAGTACTTC; CDR3 protein: CASSFFSERDEQYF
V gene: TRBV20-1; D gene: NA; clone size: NA; CDR3 length: 13; J gene: TRBJ2-1; CDR3 DNA: TGCAGTGCTCCCCGGACTCCCTACAATGAGCAGTTCTTC; CDR3 protein: CSAPRTPYNEQFF
V gene: TRBV6-1; D gene: NA; clone size: many; CDR3 length: 16; J gene: TRBJ1-2; CDR3 DNA: TGTGCCAGCAGTGAAGTGTTTAGTGGCCCCACGAGAGGCTACACCTTC; CDR3 protein: CASSEVFSGPTRGYTF